These T cell receptor beta chains were read from a single sample in a study of OX40 agonist ivuxolimab in advanced cancers. The method was immunoSEQ multiplex PCR; TCRdb's version includes in-frame clones alone and lacks a portion of them. The data contain 22,000 or so clones, about nine tenths of them singletons. Sequencing used CD4+ or CD8+ T cells sorted from blood, obtained in a trial of the OX40 agonist ivuxolimab. The receptor set was obtained from an adult with an advanced solid tumor such as melanoma, head and neck, liver or kidney cancer. The CDR3 runs from the conserved cysteine through the conserved F or W. Fields, in order: J gene, V gene, CDR3 protein.

>TRBJ2-7|TRBV6-5
CASSGTSGNSYEQYF
>TRBJ1-2|TRBV5-1
CASSLESGGNYGYTF
>TRBJ1-5|TRBV5-4
CASSLTPNQPQHF
>TRBJ1-3|TRBV19
CASSLSGVPGNTIYF
>TRBJ2-7|TRBV14
CASSQEGLANYEQYF
>TRBJ2-4|TRBV2
CASREVILAKNIQYF
>TRBJ2-7|TRBV27
CASTSQGATRLEYF
>TRBJ2-5|TRBV27
CASGLWTGGETQYF
>TRBJ2-1|TRBV4-1
CASSQDPSGGVGYEQFF
>TRBJ2-7|TRBV28
CASSSLGNYEQYF
>TRBJ1-1|TRBV5-4
CASSLIMGGTEAFF
>TRBJ2-2|TRBV11-3
CASSLLLGAAGNTGELFF
>TRBJ2-7|TRBV2
CASGYWGTGPGTTYEQYF
>TRBJ2-7|TRBV28
CASSHPGTGAYEQYF
>TRBJ2-7|TRBV9
CASSVATGISYEQYF
>TRBJ2-7|TRBV5-1
CASSLDRVYEQYF
>TRBJ1-1|TRBV5-1
CASSLVGSEAFF
>TRBJ2-2|TRBV4-1
CASSHTGTGASGELFF
>TRBJ2-1|TRBV7-9
CASSRTSGGAKFF
>TRBJ2-3|TRBV5-1
CASSWIDRDYSDTQYF
>TRBJ2-7|TRBV2
CASSARRTGGWDEQYF
>TRBJ2-6|TRBV9
CASSVGSGALGANVLTF
>TRBJ2-5|TRBV6-6
CASSRGGGQETQYF
>TRBJ2-1|TRBV7-3
CASSPMGIDPYNEQFF
>TRBJ2-1|TRBV30
CASTRTGEKNNEQFF
>TRBJ2-5|TRBV5-8
CASSFRDSQETQYF